The clone carrying this T cell receptor beta chain was seen a handful of times. The target antigen is unknown. The length of the CDR3 is 15 residues. Trimming took 4 bases from V and 9 from J; bases not matched to a gene: 11. From germline, CDR1 is SGHRS and CDR2 YFSETQ. The data derive from a study of beta chain features in type 1 diabetes. Overall study results and limits: cDNA-based sequencing might over-represent cells highly expressing TCR. HLA effects on TCRB rearrangement stayed unresolved here. Shorter TCRB CDR3s, moderately but significantly so, marked every one of the four CD4+ subsets in Type 1 diabetes patients. A greater similarity of naive, central memory and Treg TCRB repertoires was seen among patients than among healthy donors.

Expressed TCRB transcripts got sequenced, as all isolated RNA was reverse transcribed. Generated by immunoSEQ multiplex PCR, the TCRdb table keeps only in-frame clones and is missing some. The repertoire holds hundreds of thousands of clones, with roughly 13% as singletons. The sequence derives from a man aged 18-30 years with type 1 diabetes. Sequences were obtained from naive CD4+ T cells from blood. This sequence joins TRBV5-1 and TRBJ2-1; TRBD1 agrees at 9 bases. The CDR3 region has the DNA TGCGCCAGCAGCCCGGGACAGGGATTAGCGCTTGAGCAGTTCTTC. Its protein product is CASSPGQGLALEQFF.